This TCR beta chain was sequenced during a study of T cell clones after liver transplantation. Whole-study findings and limits: A larger donor-reactive than third-party decline suggested partial antigen-specific deletion.

TCRdb's copy holds only in-frame clones and misses some; the assay was immunoSEQ multiplex PCR. The sample consists of nearly 55,000 clones, around 84% of them appearing once. Concerning this clone: Its matching antigen is unknown.

CDR3 length equals 15 residues. V was cut by 5 bases and J by 0 bases, with 10 bases left in between. Per germline, CDR1 LNHDA and CDR2 SQIVND (reference sequence). Source: CD4+ T cells from blood, taken before liver transplant. This sequence was found in a human donor who received a liver transplant. V usage is TRBV19 and J usage is TRBJ1-4; possibly TRBD1 for D (6 bases). The CDR3 is CASSQGPTTNEKLFF. The CDR3 DNA reads TGTGCCAGTAGTCAGGGGCCGACAACTAATGAAAAACTGTTTTTT. The complete variable domain, with remaining parts taken from reference TRBV19 and TRBJ1-4, reads DGGITQSPKYLFRKEGQNVTLSCEQNLNHDAMYWYRQDPGQGLRLIYYSQIVNDFQKGDIAEGYSVSREKKESFPLTVTSAQKNPTAFYLCASSQGPTTNEKLFFGSGTQLSVL.